This TCR beta chain was profiled in a study of blood T cell repertoires in COVID-19. Original handling: Researchers report that nucleated cell counts were estimated from reference gene primer amplification. The method was immunoSEQ multiplex PCR; TCRdb's version includes in-frame clones alone and lacks a portion of them. V, J and clone size are taken as reported in that table, and D and trimming were inferred from the DNA itself. The sample includes 200,000 to 250,000 clones, about 87% of them seen just once. The CDR3 has 16 amino acids. Germline-derived CDR1 and CDR2 are KGHSH and LQKENI. Germline trimming cut 2 bases from V and 2 bases from J; bases unmatched to any gene: 1. Participants spanned ages about 18 to 89 years and resided in about 24 US areas. Clinical history reported by participants formed the basis on which cohorts were assigned. Someone with COVID-19 had been met by exposed participants within 2 weeks before study entry.

This receptor was taken from a man aged 50 to 59 who had been exposed to COVID-19. The source material was PBMCs or T cells enriched from blood (not recorded which). The rearrangement links TRBV18 to TRBJ2-7; 15 bases fit TRBD2. In DNA, the CDR3 is TGTGCCAGCTCACCAAGGACTAGCGGGGGGGCCTACGAGCAGTACTTC. Protein: CASSPRTSGGAYEQYF. Supplemented by reference TRBV18 and TRBJ2-7, the full variable domain reads NAGVMQNPRHLVRRRGQEARLRCSPMKGHSHVYWYRQLPEEGLKFMVYLQKENIIDESGMPKERFSAEFPKEGPSILRIQQVVRGDSAAYFCASSPRTSGGAYEQYFGPGTRLTVT.